This T cell receptor (beta chain) appears in the sequencing data of a study of radiation and T cells in renal cell carcinoma. This CDR3 comprises 15 residues. The V end was cut by 5 bases, the J end by 0 bases, with 14 bases between. CDR1 is MNHNS, CDR2 SASEGT, per germline. Method: immunoSEQ multiplex PCR; TCRdb's copy keeps in-frame clones and lacks some. This table has approximately 40,000 clones, over 80% appearing once. Sample time point: blood 4 weeks post-SBRT, at nephrectomy. The treatment denotes: 15 Gy SBRT to primary tumor, nephrectomy 4 weeks later. The patient's renal cell carcinoma had clear cell pathology.

This material consisted of blood, taken from a patient whose treatment included radiotherapy and nephrectomy. The chain combines TRBV6-1 with TRBJ2-7; D might be TRBD1 (6 bases). The source of this sequence is a woman between 70 and 85 years old with renal cell carcinoma. The CDR3 region has the DNA TGTGCCAGCAGTAAAGGACAGCTAAACTCCTACGAGCAGTACTTC. Translation: CASSKGQLNSYEQYF.